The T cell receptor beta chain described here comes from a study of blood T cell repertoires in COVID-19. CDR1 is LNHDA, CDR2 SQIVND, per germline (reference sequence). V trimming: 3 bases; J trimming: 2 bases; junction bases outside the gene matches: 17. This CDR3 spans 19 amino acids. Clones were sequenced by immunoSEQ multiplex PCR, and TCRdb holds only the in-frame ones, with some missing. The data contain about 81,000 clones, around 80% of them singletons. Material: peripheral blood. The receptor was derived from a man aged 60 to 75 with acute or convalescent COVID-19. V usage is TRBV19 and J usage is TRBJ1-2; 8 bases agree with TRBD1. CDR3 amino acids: CASSIQTSGGMLLNYGYTF. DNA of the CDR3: TGTGCCAGTAGTATTCAGACTTCAGGGGGCATGCTCCTCAACTATGGCTACACCTTC.